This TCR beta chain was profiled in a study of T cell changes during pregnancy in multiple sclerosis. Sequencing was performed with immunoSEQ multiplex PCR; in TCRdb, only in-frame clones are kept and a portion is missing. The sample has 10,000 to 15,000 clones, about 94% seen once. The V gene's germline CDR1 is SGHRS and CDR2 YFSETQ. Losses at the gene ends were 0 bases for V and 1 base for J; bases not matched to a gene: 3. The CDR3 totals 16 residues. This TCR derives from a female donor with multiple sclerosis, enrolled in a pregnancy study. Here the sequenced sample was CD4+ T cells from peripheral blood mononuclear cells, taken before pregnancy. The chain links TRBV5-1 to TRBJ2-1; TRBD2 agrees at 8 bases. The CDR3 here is CASSLGAGGSYNEQFF. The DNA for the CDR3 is TGCGCCAGCAGCTTGGGTGCGGGGGGATCCTACAATGAGCAGTTCTTC.